This T cell receptor beta chain was found in a study of T cell changes during pregnancy in multiple sclerosis. Only in-frame clones appear in the TCRdb table, and some are missing; sequencing was by immunoSEQ multiplex PCR. This sample has 38,000 or so clones, with 92% found just once. Germline V gives CDR1 PRHDT, CDR2 FYEKMQ (reference sequence). The CDR3 length is 13 residues. The junction had 5 bases not matched to a gene; V was cut back by 6 bases and J by 4 bases. The receptor's source is a female donor with multiple sclerosis, enrolled in a pregnancy study. J is TRBJ1-1 and V is TRBV13; 7 bases line up with TRBD1. Material: CD8+ T cells from peripheral blood mononuclear cells, obtained in the first trimester of pregnancy. CDR3 nucleotides: TGTGCCAGCAGTTCGGGACAGTTCACTGAAGCTTTCTTT. It encodes CASSSGQFTEAFF. Full variable domain (missing parts from reference TRBV13 and TRBJ1-1): AAGVIQSPRHLIKEKRETATLKCYPIPRHDTVYWYQQGPGQDPQFLISFYEKMQSDKGSIPDRFSAQQFSDYHSELNMSSLELGDSALYFCASSSGQFTEAFFGQGTRLTVV.